One sample yielded the 23 T cell receptor beta chains listed below, sequenced in a study of monozygotic twins with inflammatory bowel disease. TCRdb re-analyzed the 5' RACE reads; it lists each CDR3 protein once, without DNA. This specimen shows 330,000 or so distinct CDR3 sequences; the ten leading clones hold 2% to 2.5%. The sequenced material came from blood. These receptors originate from a human donor with ulcerative colitis or Crohn's disease, or a healthy co-twin of an affected twin (not recorded which).

This sequence joins TRBV28 and TRBJ2-5; TCRdb selects TRBD2, and the lack of DNA leaves this call unchecked. The CDR3 is 15 amino acids. Germline CDR1 MDHEN, CDR2 SYDVKM. This chain's CDR3 is CASSSNRDSQETQYF.

V usage is TRBV7-6 and J usage is TRBJ2-4; TCRdb gives TRBD2 as the D gene, but with no DNA this cannot be confirmed. Germline-derived CDR1 and CDR2 are SGHVS and FNYEAQ. The CDR3 has 15 residues. The CDR3 reads CASSHPTRSKNIQYF.

V gene TRBV5-1 combines with J gene TRBJ2-3; TCRdb designates TRBD2, a call that cannot be tested without DNA. CDR3 length: 16 amino acids. Looked up from germline, CDR1 is SGHRS and CDR2 is YFSETQ. CDR3 in amino acids: CASSLGTSRSTDTQYF.

The chain has TRBV28 and TRBJ1-4; TCRdb names TRBD1, which stays unverified in the absence of DNA. CDR1 and CDR2 from the germline V gene are MDHEN and SYDVKM. The CDR3 consists of 13 residues. The CDR3 loop is CASRDGWFEKLFF.

The chain carries TRBV2 and TRBJ1-5; TCRdb designates TRBD1, a call that cannot be tested without DNA. This CDR3 is built from 17 residues. Germline loops: CDR1 SNHLY, CDR2 FYNNEI. The CDR3 sequence: CASSEIWQGANYQPQHF.

This chain uses TRBV5-1 with TRBJ2-2; TCRdb proposes TRBD2, but this gene call is untestable without DNA. The CDR3 has 17 residues. Germline V lookup: CDR1 SGHRS, CDR2 YFSETQ. This CDR3 is CASSLSAGGANTGELFF.

The rearrangement links TRBV18 to TRBJ2-2; TCRdb picks TRBD2, but there is no DNA to check that call. CDR3 length: 15 amino acids. CDR1 and CDR2 from the germline V gene are KGHSH and LQKENI. This chain's CDR3 is CASSPILPSAGELFF.

The rearrangement joins TRBV20-1 to TRBJ2-2; TCRdb lists TRBD1, though no DNA is available to test this call. This CDR3 comprises 14 residues. Per the germline V gene, CDR1 is DFQATT and CDR2 is SNEGSKA (reference sequence). This chain's CDR3 is CSAIRGRGTGELFF.

The rearrangement joins TRBV5-1 to TRBJ2-5; without DNA, the TCRdb call of TRBD1 cannot be checked. Germline lookup yields CDR1 SGHRS and CDR2 YFSETQ. The CDR3 runs to 16 residues. This chain's CDR3 is CASSSGSSGGQETQYF.

J is TRBJ1-4 and V is TRBV4-3; there is no DNA to check the TCRdb D call of TRBD1. The CDR3 runs 15 residues. Germline CDR1 is LGHNA and CDR2 is YSLEER. CDR3: CASSQDSADREKLFF.

The gene calls are TRBV28 and TRBJ2-7. The CDR3 runs 16 residues. CDR1 and CDR2 (germline): MDHEN, SYDVKM. CDR3: CASSSIKTGGDYEQYF. Full variable domain (outside the CDR3, taken from reference TRBV28 and TRBJ2-7): DVKVTQSSRYLVKRTGEKVFLECVQDMDHENMFWYRQDPGLGLRLIYFSYDVKMKEKGDIPEGYSVSREKKERFSLILESASTNQTSMYLCASSSIKTGGDYEQYFGPGTRLTVT.

The CDR3 here is CASSQEGQTYNSPLHF. The rearrangement links TRBV5-1 to TRBJ1-6; the D call of TRBD1 rests on TCRdb alone, since no DNA is present to check it. The CDR3 extends over 16 amino acids. Per germline, CDR1 SGHRS and CDR2 YFSETQ.

This chain joins TRBV4-1 and TRBJ1-1. This CDR3 has 15 residues. Germline CDR1 is MGHRA and CDR2 is YSYEKL. This CDR3 reads CASSQARRSTAEAFF.

The chain recombines TRBV10-3 with TRBJ2-5; TCRdb indicates TRBD1, and absent DNA this call remains unverified. CDR3 size: 15 residues. Germline V gives CDR1 ENHRY, CDR2 SYGVKD. This chain's CDR3 is CAISGTDRGGETQYF.

The chain couples TRBV6-2 or TRBV6-3 to TRBJ2-1. CDR3 length: 12 residues. In germline, CDR1 is MNHEY, CDR2 SVGEGT. CDR3 residues: CASKRSYNEQFF.

V usage is TRBV6-2 or TRBV6-3 and J usage is TRBJ1-4; the D call from TCRdb, TRBD1, cannot be confirmed without DNA. The CDR3 extends over 14 amino acids. Germline assignment: CDR1 MNHEY and CDR2 SVGEGT. The chain's CDR3 is CASSDGQLDEKLFF.

The rearrangement joins TRBV5-1 to TRBJ1-2; the TRBD1 assignment by TCRdb is unverifiable without DNA. CDR3 length: 15 amino acids. Germline loops: CDR1 SGHRS, CDR2 YFSETQ. The CDR3 spells CASSETGGGRYGYTF.

The chain joins TRBV11-2 to TRBJ1-1. Germline V gene data show CDR1 as SGHAT and CDR2 as FQNNGV. This CDR3 is 14 amino acids long. The CDR3: CASSLSRWETEAFF.

This sequence joins TRBV6-2 or TRBV6-3 and TRBJ2-1; the TCRdb call, TRBD2, lacks DNA for checking. Looked up from germline, CDR1 is MNHEY and CDR2 is SVGEGT. The CDR3 is 17 amino acids. This CDR3 is CASSYPTSGRGANEQFF.

This rearrangement joins TRBV20-1 to TRBJ1-1; TCRdb gives TRBD1 as the D gene, but with no DNA this cannot be confirmed. The germline CDR1 and CDR2 sequences are DFQATT and SNEGSKA (reference sequence). The CDR3 totals 18 residues. CDR3 in amino acids: CSARDRQGASPRGTEAFF.

The rearrangement joins TRBV5-1 to TRBJ1-2. CDR1 is SGHRS and CDR2 is YFSETQ in the germline V gene. This CDR3 has 13 residues. The CDR3 protein is CASSLEEISGYTF.

The V gene is TRBV28, the J gene TRBJ2-5; the TRBD2 assignment by TCRdb is unverifiable without DNA. The CDR3 runs 15 residues. Germline V gene lookup returns CDR1 MDHEN and CDR2 SYDVKM. CDR3 sequence reads: CASSFMASGEETQYF.

J is TRBJ2-3 and V is TRBV20-1; the TCRdb D gene call, TRBD2, has no DNA to confirm it. The CDR3 runs 16 residues. Germline CDR1 reads DFQATT; CDR2 reads SNEGSKA (reference sequence). This CDR3 reads CSARDYREGARDTQYF.